The T cell receptor (beta chain) described here comes from a study of CD4 T cells in relation to SARS-CoV-2 and coronaviruses. For the study at large: PBMCs were cultured with antigen for nine to eleven days before TCR beta sequencing.

Note on this clone: Its antigen is not known.

V gave up 6 bases and J gave up 1 base; unmatched junction bases: 11. This CDR3 is 18 amino acids long. In germline, CDR1 is LGHDT, CDR2 YNNKEL (reference sequence). CD4+ T cells from unexposed donors were obtained before the COVID-19 pandemic (2011-2018). After 10 to 11 days of culture, CD4+ T cells were isolated. Sequencing used immunoSEQ multiplex PCR; TCRdb keeps in-frame clones, though not all of them. The table shows some 20,000 clones, with about 77% occurring only once. Sequences were obtained from CD4+ T cells from PBMCs, cultured in vitro. This TCR was sampled from a human donor in good health. The rearrangement joins TRBV3-1 (or the pseudogene TRBV3-2) to TRBJ2-6; 8 nucleotides align to TRBD1. In nucleotides, the CDR3 is TGTGCCAGCAGTCCCCGGACAGGGCTGCTTTCTGGGGCCAACGTCCTGACTTTC. This sequence encodes CASSPRTGLLSGANVLTF.